This T cell receptor (beta chain) emerged from a study of T cell responses to AZD1222 COVID-19 vaccine. Produced via immunoSEQ multiplex PCR; TCRdb's table is partial and in-frame only. The sample includes 160,000 or so clones, less than 95% seen only once; the top ten take approximately 4.4%. V gave up 5 bases and J gave up 4 bases, with 16 bases separating them. This CDR3 has 14 amino acids. Germline values: CDR1 SGHDT, CDR2 YYEEEE. The V gene is TRBV5-6, the J gene TRBJ2-7, with D tentatively TRBD2 (5 bases). This TCR derives from an adult in good health. Sequences were derived from peripheral blood, sampled on day 0 of AZD1222 vaccination. The DNA for the CDR3 is TGTGCCAGCAGTACCCCAACTAGTCGTTACGAGCAGTACTTC. Protein product: CASSTPTSRYEQYF.